This TCR beta chain was documented in a study of cytomegalovirus exposure and HLA in healthy donors. Across the whole study: Findings of an earlier analysis included around 100 million unique TCR beta sequences from some 190 million T cells. For the approximately 390 genotyped donors, 80% to 90% fell within the Caucasian-associated ancestry cluster.

Details on this clone: The antigen remains undetermined.

The study, taken as a whole, reports: Later analysis reportedly placed an Asian-associated ancestry cluster below the roughly 700-donor mean in N-insertions. Some public TCRs appeared in many individuals, while most sequences were rare.

In germline, CDR1 is SEHNR, CDR2 FQNEAQ (reference sequence). The V and J ends lost 6 bases and 7 bases respectively, with 13 bases between them. This CDR3 comprises 13 residues. The primer mix had 60 Vbeta and 13 Jbeta primers. Measured with immunoSEQ multiplex PCR; TCRdb has only the in-frame clones, and not every one. This sample has just over 150,000 clones, with about 75% found just once. The gene calls are TRBV7-9 and TRBJ2-1; tentative D call: TRBD2 (6 bases). What was sequenced was PBMCs. The sequence was obtained from a female donor in good health and CMV-seronegative. Written as DNA, the CDR3 is TGTGCCAGCAGGGGACTCCCGGGGAATGAGCAGTTCTTC. It encodes CASRGLPGNEQFF.